This T cell receptor beta chain appears in the sequencing data of a study of shared clonotypes between healthy human individuals. In germline, CDR1 is SGHTA, CDR2 FQGNSA. The CDR3 extends over 18 amino acids. J gave up 4 bases and V 0 bases, and 9 bases lay outside the gene matches. Details on this clone: No antigen is known for it.

Study donors comprised healthy, HIV-negative adults devoid of recent acute infection or vaccination. Libraries were prepared by immunoSEQ multiplex PCR; TCRdb keeps only in-frame clonotypes and omits some of them. The repertoire consists of about 490,000 clones, with 76% occurring once and the leading ten covering 10% to 15%. Study-level findings and limits: Sampling used blood alone; tissue repertoires probably differ.

This receptor was taken from a woman between 35 and 50 years old in good health. Some clones in this sample may be carry-over from other donors' samples. The chain combines TRBV7-2 with TRBJ1-2, with 12 positions matching TRBD1. Sequenced: PBMCs. The CDR3 loop reads CASSLAPGQGALGYGYTF. The CDR3 DNA reads TGTGCCAGCAGCTTAGCCCCGGGACAGGGGGCGCTTGGCTATGGCTACACCTTC.